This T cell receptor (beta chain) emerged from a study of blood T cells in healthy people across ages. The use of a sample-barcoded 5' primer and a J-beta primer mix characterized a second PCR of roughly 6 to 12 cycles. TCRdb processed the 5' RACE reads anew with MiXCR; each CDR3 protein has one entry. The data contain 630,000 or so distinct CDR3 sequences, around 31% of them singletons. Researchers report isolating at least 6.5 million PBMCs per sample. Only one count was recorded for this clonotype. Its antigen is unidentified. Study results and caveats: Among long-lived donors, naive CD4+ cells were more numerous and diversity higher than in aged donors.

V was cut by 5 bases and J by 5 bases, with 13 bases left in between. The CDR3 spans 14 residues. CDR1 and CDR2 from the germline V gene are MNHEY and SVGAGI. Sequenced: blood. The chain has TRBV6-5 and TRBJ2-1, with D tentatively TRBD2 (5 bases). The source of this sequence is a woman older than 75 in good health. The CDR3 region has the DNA TGTGCCAGCAGTGAATCCGGACTGCACAATGAGCAGTTCTTC. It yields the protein CASSESGLHNEQFF.